One and the same sample provided the 25 T cell receptor beta chains below, sequenced in a study of blood T cell repertoires in COVID-19. The table came from immunoSEQ multiplex PCR; TCRdb's copy has only in-frame clones and leaves some out. The table records about 130,000 clones, about 83% of them present only once. Sequencing was performed on peripheral blood. The receptors shown here come from a man aged 40-55 years with active or convalescent COVID-19.

V gene TRBV12-5 combines with J gene TRBJ2-7, with TRBD1 identical over 9 bases. CDR3 length equals 15 residues. The ends lost 6 bases at V and 5 bases at J; junction bases unmatched: 11. Germline V gene sequence: CDR1 LGHNT, CDR2 FRNRAP. The CDR3 here is CASGRGQGNFDEQYF. As DNA, the CDR3 is TGTGCTAGTGGCCGTGGACAGGGGAATTTTGACGAGCAGTACTTC. The whole variable domain, remainder taken from reference TRBV12-5 and TRBJ2-7, is DARVTQTPRHKVTEMGQEVTMRCQPILGHNTVFWYRQTMMQGLELLAYFRNRAPLDDSGMPKDRFSAEMPDATLATLKIQPSEPRDSAVYFCASGRGQGNFDEQYFGPGTRLTVT.

The chain employs TRBV18 and TRBJ1-1; perhaps TRBD1 as D (5 bases). Trimming took 6 bases from V and 3 from J, leaving 17 bases between them. Germline CDR1 reads KGHSH; CDR2 reads LQKENI. The CDR3 loop spans 15 amino acids. The CDR3 region is CASSDARVADTEAFF. In nucleotides, the CDR3 is TGTGCCAGCTCGGACGCCAGGGTGGCCGACACTGAAGCTTTCTTT.

The chain uses TRBV5-1 and TRBJ1-4, with 7 bases identical to TRBD1. The CDR3 spans 15 residues. Germline V gene lookup returns CDR1 SGHRS and CDR2 YFSETQ. Trimming took 4 bases from V and 11 from J; bases not matched to a gene: 14. The CDR3 protein is CASSLESGGFGKLFF. CDR3 nucleotides: TGCGCCAGCAGCCTGGAATCAGGGGGATTCGGGAAACTGTTTTTT.

Only a few counts were recorded for this clone. This rearrangement joins TRBV5-5 to TRBJ1-1; TRBD1 is a possible D gene (5 bases). CDR1 is SGHKS, CDR2 YYEKEE, per germline (reference sequence). CDR3 length: 13 residues. Between the trimmed V and J ends, which lost 1 base and 4 bases, there was a span of 8 bases. CDR3 amino acids: CASSLLRATEAFF. The CDR3 region has the DNA TGTGCCAGCAGCTTGCTCAGGGCCACTGAAGCTTTCTTT.

V gene TRBV19 combines with J gene TRBJ1-4; 10 bases are shared with TRBD1. This CDR3 spans 14 amino acids. Per the germline V gene, CDR1 is LNHDA and CDR2 is SQIVND (reference sequence). V lost 4 bases and J lost 8; bases outside the gene matches: 4. The CDR3 nucleotides read TGTGCCAGTAGTACCCGGACAGGGGGGGAAAAACTGTTTTTT. It encodes CASSTRTGGEKLFF.

V is TRBV11-2 and J is TRBJ2-7, with D perhaps TRBD2 (6 bases). Germline CDR1 reads SGHAT; CDR2 reads FQNNGV. Trimming shortened V by 5 bases and J by 3 bases, and 11 bases separated the two germline ends. This CDR3 is 13 amino acids long. The CDR3 reads CASSPGRFYEQYF. The CDR3 DNA reads as TGTGCCAGCAGCCCGGGGAGGTTCTACGAGCAGTACTTC.

CDR3 sequence (DNA): TGTGCCAGCAGTTTGGGGGGAACGGCCACCGGGGAGCTGTTTTTT. The encoded protein is CASSLGGTATGELFF. The V call is TRBV27, the J call TRBJ2-2, with D perhaps matching TRBD2 (6 bases). Trimming cost V 3 bases and J 4 bases, with 12 bases left between them. The length of the CDR3 is 15 residues. CDR1 is MNHEY, CDR2 SMNVEV, per germline (reference sequence).

The table lists this clone with a count of one. The chain has TRBV7-2 and TRBJ2-1; 14 nucleotides line up with TRBD2. CDR1 SGHTA and CDR2 FQGNSA come from the germline V gene. The junction had 4 bases not matched to a gene; V was cut back by 4 bases and J by 2 bases. The CDR3 extends over 17 amino acids. The DNA of the CDR3 is TGTGCCAGCAGCTCCCAGGGACTAGCGGGGGCCTACAATGAGCAGTTCTTC. Residues: CASSSQGLAGAYNEQFF.

The rearrangement uses TRBV5-1 and TRBJ2-7; a possible D gene is TRBD1 (5 bases). CDR3 length: 14 residues. Trimming cost V 0 bases and J 2 bases, with 9 bases left between them. Germline V gives CDR1 SGHRS, CDR2 YFSETQ. The DNA for the CDR3 is TGCGCCAGCAGCTTGGTGGGGCCTCCCTACGAGCAGTACTTC. Protein sequence: CASSLVGPPYEQYF.

In this sample, this clone turned up once. The chain links TRBV19 to TRBJ1-1; D perhaps matches TRBD1 (5 bases). The CDR3 has 15 amino acids. V was clipped by 4 bases and J by 4 bases, with 16 bases between them. Germline values: CDR1 LNHDA, CDR2 SQIVND (reference sequence). The CDR3 is CASSTTGVGATEAFF. The CDR3, as DNA: TGTGCCAGTAGTACCACGGGGGTAGGGGCCACTGAAGCTTTCTTT.

This chain's CDR3 is CASSELGGQPQHF. The CDR3 DNA sequence: TGTGCCAGCAGTGAATTAGGCGGTCAGCCCCAGCATTTT. This sequence joins TRBV2 and TRBJ1-5; D gene uncertain. Trimming shortened V by 2 bases and J by 6 bases, and 8 bases separated the two germline ends. Germline V CDR1 and CDR2: SNHLY, FYNNEI. CDR3 length equals 13 residues. The whole variable domain, remainder taken from reference TRBV2 and TRBJ1-5, is EPEVTQTPSHQVTQMGQEVILRCVPISNHLYFYWYRQILGQKVEFLVSFYNNEISEKSEIFDDQFSVERPDGSNFTLKIRSTKLEDSAMYFCASSELGGQPQHFGDGTRLSIL.

This chain uses TRBV11-2 with TRBJ2-5; 10 bases match TRBD2. This CDR3 region has 16 residues. V gave up 2 bases and J gave up 2 bases; unmatched junction bases: 5. Germline CDR1 and CDR2: SGHAT and FQNNGV. The CDR3 bases are TGTGCCAGCAGCTTAATTCCTAGCGGGGGTCAAGAGACCCAGTACTTC. Its protein product is CASSLIPSGGQETQYF.

The chain is built from TRBV7-8 and TRBJ2-3, with 8 bases identical to TRBD2. The CDR3 loop spans 15 amino acids. V was pared by 3 bases and J by 0 bases, with 2 bases of the junction left unmatched. Germline V gene data show CDR1 as SGHVS and CDR2 as FQNEAQ. The CDR3 DNA sequence: TGTGCCAGCAGCTTCGTAGCGGGGAGCACAGATACGCAGTATTTT. This translates into CASSFVAGSTDTQYF.

The genes are TRBV2 and TRBJ1-5, with a possible D match to TRBD1 (6 bases). Between the trimmed V and J ends, which lost 3 bases and 2 bases, there was a span of 14 bases. Germline V CDR1 and CDR2: SNHLY, FYNNEI. This CDR3 comprises 16 residues. CDR3 amino acids: CASSDRDTLRNQPQHF. As DNA, the CDR3 is TGTGCCAGCAGTGACAGGGACACCCTCCGCAATCAGCCCCAGCATTTT.

This clone has a single count. This sequence joins TRBV25-1 and TRBJ2-7; 7 bases align to TRBD1. CDR1 is MGHDK, CDR2 SYGVNS, per germline. CDR3 length: 14 residues. V lost 2 bases and J lost 0; bases outside the gene matches: 1. This chain's CDR3 is CASSEKGASYEQYF. The DNA of the CDR3 is TGTGCCAGCAGTGAAAAGGGGGCCTCCTACGAGCAGTACTTC.

This clone was counted once. V usage is TRBV18 and J usage is TRBJ1-3; 7 bases map to TRBD1. CDR1 is KGHSH, CDR2 LQKENI, per germline. V gave up 3 bases and J gave up 0 bases; unmatched junction bases: 5. The CDR3 is 16 amino acids. In nucleotides, the CDR3 is TGTGCCAGCTCACCCTCGACAGGGCCCTCTGGAAACACCATATATTTT. It encodes CASSPSTGPSGNTIYF.

The chain employs TRBV2 and TRBJ2-3; D is undetermined. Germline V gene lookup returns CDR1 SNHLY and CDR2 FYNNEI. The CDR3 extends over 15 amino acids. V lost 7 bases and J lost 0, with 14 bases in between. CDR3 sequence (DNA): TGTGCCAGCATAACCGACACAACAAGCACAGATACGCAGTATTTT. This codes for CASITDTTSTDTQYF.

The chain couples TRBV5-8 to TRBJ1-1; TRBD1 is a possible D gene (6 bases). The V gene lost 4 bases and the J gene lost 4 bases, with 17 bases spanning the gap. The germline V gene has CDR1 SGHTS and CDR2 YDEGEE. The CDR3 loop spans 15 amino acids. CDR3 residues: CASSDNPARGTEAFF. The CDR3 bases are TGTGCCAGCAGCGATAACCCAGCCAGGGGCACTGAAGCTTTCTTT. Variable domain in full (rest from reference TRBV5-8 and TRBJ1-1): EAGVTQSPTHLIKTRGQQATLRCSPISGHTSVYWYQQALGLGLQFLLWYDEGEERNRGNFPPRFSGRQFPNYSSELNVNALELEDSALYLCASSDNPARGTEAFFGQGTRLTVV.

J is TRBJ1-1 and V is TRBV2, with D hard to call. V lost 3 bases to trimming and J lost 1 base, with 9 bases between them. This CDR3 has 14 amino acids. In germline, CDR1 is SNHLY, CDR2 FYNNEI. This chain's CDR3 is CASSEQAGNTEAFF. The CDR3 nucleotides read TGTGCCAGCAGTGAGCAGGCAGGGAACACTGAAGCTTTCTTT.

The chain couples TRBV12-3 or TRBV12-4 to TRBJ1-2; 9 bases are a match to TRBD1. The CDR3 contains 13 residues. Losses at the gene ends were 5 bases for V and 8 bases for J; bases not matched to a gene: 6. The CDR3 loop is CASSRDRVLGYTF. CDR3 in DNA: TGTGCCAGCAGTCGGGACAGGGTTTTAGGCTACACCTTC.

Only a few counts were recorded for this clone. V gene TRBV7-2 combines with J gene TRBJ1-6; D is uncertain. The CDR3 totals 14 residues. Trimming shortened V by 1 base and J by 10 bases, and 11 bases separated the two germline ends. The germline V gene encodes CDR1 SGHTA and CDR2 FQGNSA. CDR3 bases: TGTGCCAGCAGCTTAGAGAGGGTACGGTCACCCCTCCACTTT. It encodes CASSLERVRSPLHF.

The rearrangement uses TRBV6-5 and TRBJ2-6; D possibly corresponds to TRBD1 (5 bases). The V and J ends lost 5 bases and 2 bases respectively, with 10 bases between them. CDR1 MNHEY and CDR2 SVGAGI come from the germline V gene. This CDR3 is 15 amino acids long. Here the CDR3 reads CASSKRTPGANVLTF. DNA of the CDR3: TGTGCCAGCAGTAAACGGACACCTGGGGCCAACGTCCTGACTTTC.

V gene TRBV29-1 combines with J gene TRBJ2-7; possible D gene TRBD1, 5 bases. Germline values: CDR1 SQVTM, CDR2 ANQGSEA. Trimming stripped 4 bases from V and 3 bases from J, with 13 bases between. The CDR3 has 13 amino acids. This CDR3 is CSVGAGRGYEQYF. The CDR3 DNA reads TGCAGCGTTGGTGCAGGAAGGGGCTACGAGCAGTACTTC.

This clone was found once. J is TRBJ1-3 and V is TRBV12-3 or TRBV12-4, with unresolved D. V was trimmed by 5 bases and J by 4 bases, leaving 6 bases between them. The length of the CDR3 is 12 residues. The CDR3 region has the DNA TGTGCCAGCAGTCTCCCCGGAAACACCATATATTTT. Protein sequence: CASSLPGNTIYF.

The gene calls are TRBV10-3 and TRBJ2-5; 14 nucleotides match TRBD2. Looked up from germline, CDR1 is ENHRY and CDR2 is SYGVKD. The V gene end was trimmed by 10 bases and the J gene end by 5 bases; junction bases not matched to a gene: 6. This CDR3 has 14 residues. The CDR3 DNA follows: TGTGCCAGCGGACTAGCGGGGGGCTTGGAGACCCAGTACTTC. This codes for CASGLAGGLETQYF.